The 23 T cell receptor beta chains presented below share a single source sample, sequenced in a study of T cells in Graves' hyperthyroidism and ophthalmopathy. Regions amplified from RNA transcripts were the TCR beta CDR3 regions. A first-round RT-PCR of the TCR CDR3 used the HTBI primer set. Via MiXCR, TCRdb re-called the multiplex PCR reads, giving one row per CDR3 protein. The sample carries around 700,000 distinct CDR3 sequences, around 20% recorded once. The sequencing sample was made of blood. All receptors come from a woman between 50 and 59 years old with Graves' hyperthyroidism that later progressed to Graves' ophthalmopathy.

This clonotype was recorded many times. The chain links TRBV5-8 to TRBJ1-1; possible D gene TRBD1, 5 bases. CDR3 length: 14 residues. Trimming shortened V by 3 bases and J by 5 bases, and 14 bases separated the two germline ends. Germline CDR1 reads SGHTS; CDR2 reads YDEGEE. The CDR3 DNA sequence: TGTGCCAGCAGCTGGCGACGGGGGGGGACTGAAGCTTTCTTT. This sequence encodes CASSWRRGGTEAFF.

A few counts support this clonotype. The chain carries TRBV14 and TRBJ2-3; 11 bases match TRBD2. CDR3 length: 18 amino acids. V dropped 0 bases and J dropped 2; count of bases not matched to a gene: 7. CDR1 and CDR2 (germline): SGHDN, FVKESK. For the CDR3, the DNA is TGTGCCAGCAGCCAAGATCCCCTAGCGGGGGGAGCCACAGATACGCAGTATTTT. Translated, it gives CASSQDPLAGGATDTQYF.

This clonotype has ten or more counts. The CDR3 loop is CASKNAGELVEAFF. CDR3 bases: TGCGCCAGCAAGAATGCAGGGGAGTTAGTGGAAGCTTTCTTT. The chain joins TRBV5-1 to TRBJ1-1, with D perhaps TRBD1 (6 bases). This CDR3 has 14 residues. Between the trimmed V and J ends, which lost 6 bases and 8 bases, there was a span of 20 bases. Germline V gives CDR1 SGHRS, CDR2 YFSETQ. The complete variable domain, with remaining parts taken from reference TRBV5-1 and TRBJ1-1, reads KAGVTQTPRYLIKTRGQQVTLSCSPISGHRSVSWYQQTPGQGLQFLFEYFSETQRNKGNFPGRFSGRQFSNSRSEMNVSTLELGDSALYLCASKNAGELVEAFFGQGTRLTVV.

V and J are TRBV12-3 or TRBV12-4 and TRBJ2-1; D perhaps matches TRBD2 (6 bases). The V gene lost 3 bases and the J gene lost 13 bases, with 10 bases spanning the gap. This CDR3 is 11 amino acids long. The CDR3 nucleotides read TGTGCCAGCAGTTTTGCTGCGGGACAGTTCTTC. Translated: CASSFAAGQFF.

On this clonotype itself: Possible read error: a much larger clone is one base away. The V gene is TRBV11-2, the J gene TRBJ2-7; 8 nucleotides line up with TRBD2. CDR1 is SGHAT, CDR2 FQNNGV, per germline. The V and J ends lost 5 bases and 5 bases, in that order; junction bases with no gene match: 8. This CDR3 region has 14 residues. The CDR3 nucleotides read TGTGCCAGCAGCATTGGCGGGGGGTTCAACGAGCAGTACTTC. Encoded protein: CASSIGGGFNEQYF.

This clonotype occurred many times. The chain recombines TRBV18 with TRBJ1-1; D is unclear. This CDR3 is 13 amino acids long. Trimming left V 4 bases short and J 4 bases short, with 10 bases between. CDR1 and CDR2 from the germline V gene are KGHSH and LQKENI. CDR3 nucleotide sequence: TGTGCCAGCTCACTTAAGGAGCCCACTGAAGCTTTCTTT. Translated, it gives CASSLKEPTEAFF.

This clonotype was counted many times. This chain uses TRBV18 with TRBJ1-1; 7 bases line up with TRBD1. CDR1 and CDR2 (germline): KGHSH, LQKENI. The CDR3 has 16 amino acids. Trimming at V came to 2 bases and at J to 4 bases, leaving 10 bases not matched to a gene. The CDR3 protein is CASSPSTGRSGTEAFF. The CDR3 nucleotides read TGTGCCAGCTCACCATCGACAGGGAGGAGCGGCACTGAAGCTTTCTTT.

This clonotype showed up just a few times. The rearrangement joins TRBV9 to TRBJ2-3, with D unclear. From germline, CDR1 is SGDLS and CDR2 YYNGEE. The V end lost 0 bases, the J end lost 2 bases, and 7 bases lay between the germline ends. This CDR3 has 14 residues. CDR3 sequence: CASSVAVPTDTQYF. The DNA of the CDR3 is TGTGCCAGCAGCGTAGCGGTCCCCACAGATACGCAGTATTTT.

In its sample, this clonotype was seen a few times. V gene TRBV24-1 combines with J gene TRBJ1-5; tentatively, D is TRBD1 (5 bases). Germline CDR1 KGHDR, CDR2 SFDVKD. The CDR3 runs 17 residues. The V end was cut by 4 bases, the J end by 9 bases, with 24 bases between. DNA for the CDR3: TGTGCCACCAGTGAAGCGCAGGGCGGGGTTCGTGTAGGGCCCCAGCATTTT. Protein sequence: CATSEAQGGVRVGPQHF.

This chain joins TRBV11-2 and TRBJ2-7; unclear D gene. Germline-derived CDR1 and CDR2 are SGHAT and FQNNGV. This CDR3 contains 14 residues. Trimming took 5 bases from V and 6 from J, leaving 17 bases between them. The CDR3 nucleotides read TGTGCCAGCAGCCCAGGTCTGAGGAGAAGCGAGCAGTACTTC. The encoded protein is CASSPGLRRSEQYF.

This clonotype has a count of ten or more. The genes are TRBV20-1 and TRBJ2-1, with D unclear. Germline CDR1 is DFQATT and CDR2 is SNEGSKA (reference sequence). The CDR3 has 13 residues. V shed 5 bases and J shed 4 bases, with 12 bases lying between them. The CDR3 here is CSAAREQYNEQFF. Written as DNA, the CDR3 is TGCAGTGCTGCGAGAGAACAGTACAATGAGCAGTTCTTC.

Regarding this clonotype: It may be a read error: a sequence one base away is much more abundant. The rearrangement joins TRBV12-5 to TRBJ2-1; either TRBD1 or TRBD2 may supply D (7 bases each). Per the germline V gene, CDR1 is LGHNT and CDR2 is FRNRAP. The CDR3 contains 15 residues. Trimming removed 6 bases from V and 12 bases from J, with 24 bases in between. The CDR3 region has the DNA TGTGCTAGTGGAGCCGGGACAGCGGGAATTTGGCCGCAGTTCTTC. Its protein is CASGAGTAGIWPQFF.

The chain is built from TRBV4-3 and TRBJ1-1, with a tentative D call TRBD1 (5 bases). The CDR3 has 16 residues. V lost 4 bases and J lost 4, with 19 bases in between. CDR1 is LGHNA and CDR2 is YSLEER in the germline V gene. CDR3 nucleotide sequence: TGCGCCAGCAGCCTAAACATCGGGACCTCATTCACTGAAGCTTTCTTT. Protein: CASSLNIGTSFTEAFF.

This clonotype occurred a few times. The gene calls are TRBV10-3 and TRBJ1-6; no clear D. Between the trimmed V and J ends, which lost 8 bases and 7 bases, there was a span of 12 bases. The CDR3 totals 13 residues. Germline values: CDR1 ENHRY, CDR2 SYGVKD. The CDR3 here is CAIARAENSPLHF. The CDR3 coding sequence is TGTGCCATCGCACGAGCTGAGAATTCACCCCTCCACTTT.

This clonotype was seen many times. The rearrangement joins TRBV20-1 to TRBJ1-2; 11 bases fit TRBD1. V shed 4 bases and J 6 bases; nucleotides not matched to a gene: 13. The CDR3 length is 16 residues. Germline-derived CDR1 and CDR2 are DFQATT and SNEGSKA (reference sequence). CDR3 sequence (DNA): TGCAGTGCTAAACCCCCAGGACAGGGGGCGATTGATGGCTACACCTTC. This gives the protein CSAKPPGQGAIDGYTF.

The sample holds many counts of this clonotype. The CDR3 region is CASSPTTGFYGYTF. The CDR3 DNA reads as TGTGCCAGCAGCCCGACGACAGGGTTCTATGGCTACACCTTC. The chain is built from TRBV7-2 and TRBJ1-2; 7 nucleotides line up with TRBD1. In germline, CDR1 is SGHTA, CDR2 FQGNSA. Trimming cost V 5 bases and J 4 bases; bases outside gene matches: 7. This CDR3 is built from 14 residues.

There are many counts of this clonotype. The chain is built from TRBV10-1 and TRBJ2-5; 9 nucleotides agree with TRBD2. Germline CDR1 reads WNHNN; CDR2 reads SYGVQD (reference sequence). This CDR3 contains 16 residues. Germline trimming cut 4 bases from V and 2 bases from J; bases unmatched to any gene: 8. CDR3: CASSGGASGEQETQYF. The CDR3, as DNA: TGCGCCAGCAGTGGAGGGGCTAGCGGGGAGCAAGAGACCCAGTACTTC.

The V and J genes are TRBV18 and TRBJ2-1; 9 nucleotides agree with TRBD2. Germline trimming cut 3 bases from V and 3 bases from J; bases unmatched to any gene: 6. Germline CDR1 and CDR2: KGHSH and LQKENI. The CDR3 totals 16 residues. The CDR3 sequence: CASSPESGGNYNEQFF. For the CDR3, the DNA is TGTGCCAGCTCACCCGAAAGCGGGGGGAACTACAATGAGCAGTTCTTC.

This clonotype was counted between two and nine times. The junction does not match germline at one end; this may be a read error. The J gene is TRBJ2-5, the V gene TRBV7-9; D possibly matches TRBD1 or TRBD2 (5 bases each). Per germline, CDR1 SEHNR and CDR2 FQNEAQ (reference sequence). The length of the CDR3 is 16 residues. Here the CDR3 reads CASSLPGTEPVESQYF. In DNA form, the CDR3 reads TGTGCCAGCAGCCTACCAGGGACGGAACCTGTAGAGTCCCAGTACTTC.

About this clonotype: A much bigger clone sits one base away, suggesting this may be a read error. The gene calls are TRBV6-1 and TRBJ2-2; 12 nucleotides line up with TRBD1. Germline-derived CDR1 and CDR2 are MNHNS and SASEGT. The junction had 11 bases not matched to a gene; V was cut back by 11 bases and J by 7 bases. The CDR3 has 15 amino acids. The CDR3 protein is CAGTSGTGGSGELFF. CDR3 nucleotides: TGTGCCGGCACCTCCGGGACAGGGGGCAGCGGGGAGCTGTTTTTT.

The chain carries TRBV3-1 and TRBJ2-7, with unresolved D. Germline loops: CDR1 LGHDT, CDR2 YNNKEL (reference sequence). The CDR3 has 13 amino acids. V dropped 4 bases and J dropped 4 bases, with 11 bases sitting between them. This CDR3 is CASSPREWYEQYF. The CDR3 region has the DNA TGTGCCAGCAGCCCCCGAGAGTGGTACGAGCAGTACTTC.

This clonotype appeared many times. The chain employs TRBV18 and TRBJ1-2; D is unresolved. Germline V CDR1 and CDR2: KGHSH, LQKENI. V was trimmed by 1 base and J by 3 bases, leaving 9 bases between them. The CDR3 spans 14 residues. CDR3 sequence: CASSPRRDYYGYTF. DNA for the CDR3: TGTGCCAGCTCACCACGGCGGGATTACTATGGCTACACCTTC. The full variable domain, its missing parts supplied by reference TRBV18 and TRBJ1-2, is NAGVMQNPRHLVRRRGQEARLRCSPMKGHSHVYWYRQLPEEGLKFMVYLQKENIIDESGMPKERFSAEFPKEGPSILRIQQVVRGDSAAYFCASSPRRDYYGYTFGSGTRLTVV.

This clonotype was seen at least ten times. The gene calls are TRBV18 and TRBJ2-7; the D call may be TRBD1 or TRBD2 (5 bases each). The CDR3 length is 14 residues. CDR1 is KGHSH and CDR2 is LQKENI in the germline V gene. V was cut by 1 base and J by 2 bases, with 9 bases left in between. CDR3 nucleotide sequence: TGTGCCAGCTCACCACGGGGACGGACCTACGAGCAGTACTTC. This encodes CASSPRGRTYEQYF.